This T cell receptor (beta chain) was found in a study of T cell clusters in autoimmune cytopenias. Each sample's input was around 270 ng genomic DNA, 38,000 or so genome equivalents. The germline V gene encodes CDR1 SGHDT and CDR2 YYEEEE. CDR3 size: 11 residues. TRB rearrangements were amplified by touch-down multiplex PCR with mixed TRB-A/B primers. TCRdb re-called the multiplex PCR reads, yielding one record per CDR3 amino acid sequence without DNA. The sample yields 2,000 to 3,000 distinct CDR3 sequences, of which the top ten take up approximately 52%. This clonotype is medium-sized by frequency. The V gene is TRBV5-6, the J gene TRBJ2-7. The sample taken for sequencing was peripheral blood. The sequence came from a human donor with an autoimmune cytopenia or autoimmune hepatitis (not recorded which). The CDR3 sequence: CASSLGDEQYF.